The next 18 T cell receptor beta chains were all read from a single sample in a study of blood T cell repertoires in COVID-19. Sequenced by immunoSEQ multiplex PCR; TCRdb stores in-frame clones only, minus some. The data contain 95,000 to 120,000 clones, over 75% of them seen just once; the ten biggest clones take up about 1.6%. Sequencing input: peripheral blood. These receptors were taken from a man aged 50-60 years with acute or convalescent COVID-19.

CDR3 loop: CASSRDYPNEQFF. The CDR3 coding sequence is TGTGCCAGCAGTCGGGACTACCCCAATGAGCAGTTCTTC. The chain is built from TRBV12-3 or TRBV12-4 and TRBJ2-1; 7 bases are a match to TRBD2. The CDR3 spans 13 residues. After removal of 5 bases from V and 6 bases from J, the junction contained 4 bases not matched to a gene.

This clone was seen ten or more times. J is TRBJ1-3 and V is TRBV2; D gene unclear. CDR3 length equals 16 residues. Trimming took 5 bases from V and 0 from J, leaving 14 bases between them. Per germline, CDR1 SNHLY and CDR2 FYNNEI. The chain's CDR3 is CASSNSIHNSGNTIYF. The CDR3, as DNA: TGTGCCAGCAGTAACAGTATTCACAACTCTGGAAACACCATATATTTT.

This clone occurred once. V is TRBV9 and J is TRBJ2-2; 12 nucleotides line up with TRBD1. With V trimmed by 5 bases and J by 6 bases, 5 bases remained unmatched. Germline V gene lookup returns CDR1 SGDLS and CDR2 YYNGEE. The CDR3 length is 15 residues. CDR3 DNA sequence: TGTGCCAGCAGTGGGACAGGGGGCGCGGCCGGGGAGCTGTTTTTT. It specifies CASSGTGGAAGELFF.

CDR3 region: CASLQGLRYTF. The CDR3 DNA follows: TGTGCCAGCCTACAGGGGTTGCGCTACACCTTC. The gene calls are TRBV19 and TRBJ1-2; 7 bases agree with TRBD1. Germline values: CDR1 LNHDA, CDR2 SQIVND (reference sequence). CDR3 size: 11 residues. With 9 bases clipped from V and 9 bases from J, the junction kept 7 bases outside the gene matches. The full variable domain, its missing parts supplied by reference TRBV19 and TRBJ1-2, is DGGITQSPKYLFRKEGQNVTLSCEQNLNHDAMYWYRQDPGQGLRLIYYSQIVNDFQKGDIAEGYSVSREKKESFPLTVTSAQKNPTAFYLCASLQGLRYTFGSGTRLTVV.

As regards this clone: This specimen includes other DNA sequences encoding the same CDR3. The genes are TRBV4-1 and TRBJ1-6; a possible D gene is TRBD1 (6 bases). Between the trimmed V and J ends, which lost 3 bases and 6 bases, there was a span of 9 bases. Germline V gives CDR1 MGHRA, CDR2 YSYEKL. The CDR3 length is 14 residues. The CDR3 nucleotides read TGCGCCAGCAGCCAGGGGGCTCGTAATTCACCCCTCCACTTT. Its protein product is CASSQGARNSPLHF.

The chain recombines TRBV5-1 with TRBJ2-3, with 11 positions matching TRBD2. V was pared by 7 bases and J by 5 bases, with 12 bases of the junction left unmatched. CDR3 length equals 16 residues. Germline assignment: CDR1 SGHRS and CDR2 YFSETQ. The CDR3 bases are TGCGCCAGCGCCAGAGATAGCGGGGGGGCTGGAGATACGCAGTATTTT. Protein sequence: CASARDSGGAGDTQYF.

The V and J genes are TRBV5-4 and TRBJ2-3, with 8 bases lining up with TRBD2. The germline CDR1 and CDR2 sequences are SGHNT and YYREEE (reference sequence). This CDR3 contains 16 residues. V dropped 0 bases and J dropped 0; count of bases not matched to a gene: 3. The CDR3 bases are TGTGCCAGCAGCTTGGCGGGGGGGCCTAGCACAGATACGCAGTATTTT. Protein sequence: CASSLAGGPSTDTQYF.

CDR3 in DNA: TGTGCCACGCAGGGGTACAGCAATCAGCCCCAGCATTTT. Translation gives CATQGYSNQPQHF. The rearrangement links TRBV24-1 to TRBJ1-5; perhaps TRBD1 as D (6 bases). From germline, CDR1 is KGHDR and CDR2 SFDVKD. This CDR3 region has 13 residues. The V and J ends lost 10 bases and 1 base respectively, with 10 bases between them.

This clone appeared once. The CDR3: CASSFSGTGINEQFF. CDR3 DNA sequence: TGTGCCAGCAGCTTCTCCGGGACAGGGATCAATGAGCAGTTCTTC. The chain combines TRBV7-9 with TRBJ2-1, with 9 bases identical to TRBD1. V dropped 3 bases and J dropped 6; count of bases not matched to a gene: 6. CDR1 and CDR2 from the germline V gene are SEHNR and FQNEAQ (reference sequence). The CDR3 has 15 residues.

The V and J genes are TRBV28 and TRBJ2-2; perhaps TRBD2 as D (6 bases). The CDR3 spans 16 residues. The germline V and J ends were trimmed by 8 bases and 4 bases, with 20 bases remaining between them. Germline CDR1 and CDR2: MDHEN and SYDVKM. The CDR3 loop reads CASGGRRTSPTGELFF. The CDR3 DNA reads as TGTGCCAGCGGAGGGCGCCGCACATCGCCCACCGGGGAGCTGTTTTTT.

The chain carries TRBV6-2 or TRBV6-3 and TRBJ2-5, with D tentatively TRBD2 (5 bases). The CDR3 totals 16 residues. Per germline, CDR1 MNHEY and CDR2 SVGEGT. The CDR3 is CASRQRTQAERRTQYF. CDR3 nucleotide sequence: TGTGCTAGCCGCCAGCGAACCCAGGCAGAGCGGCGGACCCAGTACTTC.

This clone was seen a handful of times. The chain employs TRBV5-4 and TRBJ2-7; 9 bases map to TRBD1. The CDR3 spans 13 residues. V lost 3 bases to trimming and J lost 4 bases; unmatched junction nucleotides: 2. Germline-derived CDR1 and CDR2 are SGHNT and YYREEE (reference sequence). This chain's CDR3 is CASSWGQGYEQYF. The CDR3 DNA is TGTGCCAGCAGCTGGGGACAGGGATACGAGCAGTACTTC.

A note on this clone: A junction boundary mismatches the germline segment, possibly from a read error. The chain has TRBV7-2 and TRBJ2-7; 9 bases fit TRBD2. Germline V gene data show CDR1 as SGHTA and CDR2 as FQGNSA. The CDR3 has 14 residues. In DNA, the CDR3 is TGTGCCAGCAGCTGGCGGGGGGGCTCCCACGAGCAGTACTTC. Its protein is CASSWRGGSHEQYF.

The V and J genes are TRBV2 and TRBJ2-3; TRBD2 might be the D (7 bases). This CDR3 contains 15 residues. Germline V gene sequence: CDR1 SNHLY, CDR2 FYNNEI. The V and J ends lost 6 bases and 2 bases respectively, with 15 bases between them. CDR3 DNA sequence: TGTGCCAGCAGGAGAGTAGGGGGGGACACAGATACGCAGTATTTT. Translating gives CASRRVGGDTDTQYF. The variable domain in full, completed from reference TRBV2 and TRBJ2-3, reads EPEVTQTPSHQVTQMGQEVILRCVPISNHLYFYWYRQILGQKVEFLVSFYNNEISEKSEIFDDQFSVERPDGSNFTLKIRSTKLEDSAMYFCASRRVGGDTDTQYFGPGTRLTVL.

J is TRBJ1-2 and V is TRBV6-6; TRBD1 is a possible D gene (5 bases). Between the trimmed V and J ends, which lost 3 bases and 5 bases, there was a span of 13 bases. This CDR3 is 14 amino acids long. CDR1 and CDR2 from the germline V gene are MNHNY and SVGAGI (reference sequence). The CDR3: CASSYPGTAYGYTF. The CDR3 DNA follows: TGTGCCAGCAGTTATCCCGGGACTGCTTATGGCTACACCTTC.

The rearrangement links TRBV5-8 to TRBJ2-3, with 9 bases matching TRBD2. The CDR3 totals 15 residues. Trimming at V came to 0 bases and at J to 5 bases, leaving 4 bases not matched to a gene. Germline V gives CDR1 SGHTS, CDR2 YDEGEE. CDR3 in DNA: TGTGCCAGCAGCTTGGGGACTAGCGTAAGAGATACGCAGTATTTT. Amino acids: CASSLGTSVRDTQYF. Using reference TRBV5-8 and TRBJ2-3 for the parts outside the CDR3, the full variable domain is EAGVTQSPTHLIKTRGQQATLRCSPISGHTSVYWYQQALGLGLQFLLWYDEGEERNRGNFPPRFSGRQFPNYSSELNVNALELEDSALYLCASSLGTSVRDTQYFGPGTRLTVL.

The chain recombines TRBV24-1 with TRBJ2-3; D is uncertain. Trimming cost V 5 bases and J 0 bases, with 8 bases left between them. The germline V gene encodes CDR1 KGHDR and CDR2 SFDVKD. The CDR3 length is 14 residues. CDR3 bases: TGTGCCACCAGTGTCGCCAGGAGCACAGATACGCAGTATTTT. Translating it yields CATSVARSTDTQYF.

This clone was counted a single time. The J gene is TRBJ1-2, the V gene TRBV20-1; 7 nucleotides line up with TRBD1. V shed 3 bases, J shed 4 bases, and the junction held 2 bases outside the gene matches. The germline V gene encodes CDR1 DFQATT and CDR2 SNEGSKA (reference sequence). The CDR3 length is 12 residues. CDR3 protein: CSASPGGYGYTF. CDR3 nucleotides: TGCAGTGCTAGTCCAGGGGGCTATGGCTACACCTTC.